These 28 T cell receptor beta chains share one sample of origin, sequenced in a study of a mutant IDH1 vaccine in newly diagnosed glioma. These receptors' targets are unknown. Time point given: week 11, during vaccination. Vaccinated patients received 300 ug of mutant IDH1 20-mer peptide per dose, with topical imiquimod. This table comes from immunoSEQ multiplex PCR, and its TCRdb copy is limited to in-frame clones, with some not included. This sample has about 66,000 clones, with less than 85% found just once. The material was PBMCs, obtained from a glioma patient whose treatment included an IDH1 peptide vaccine. The receptors come from a man aged 25 to 40 with glioma.

The V and J genes are TRBV28 and TRBJ1-1; 8 bases agree with TRBD1. This CDR3 contains 14 residues. Germline V CDR1 and CDR2: MDHEN, SYDVKM. Germline trimming cut 8 bases from V and 1 base from J; bases unmatched to any gene: 6. The DNA for the CDR3 is TGTGCCAGCGGATTGACAGGGGCGAACACTGAAGCTTTCTTT. This gives the protein CASGLTGANTEAFF.

The chain is built from TRBV12-5 and TRBJ2-1, with D perhaps matching TRBD1 (5 bases). The CDR3 is 16 residues long. Germline V gives CDR1 LGHNT, CDR2 FRNRAP. The ends were cut back, 1 base at V and 5 bases at J, with 15 bases in the middle. The CDR3 sequence: CASGLGGSVTNNEQFF. CDR3 nucleotide sequence: TGTGCTAGTGGTTTGGGGGGCTCGGTAACGAACAATGAGCAGTTCTTC.

The genes are TRBV11-2 and TRBJ2-3, with D unclear. The V end lost 5 bases, the J end lost 2 bases, and 14 bases lay between the germline ends. This CDR3 spans 15 amino acids. Germline V gives CDR1 SGHAT, CDR2 FQNNGV. CDR3 in DNA: TGTGCCAGCAGCACCCACAGAGGCCTCACAGATACGCAGTATTTT. Amino acids: CASSTHRGLTDTQYF. Combining the CDR3 with reference TRBV11-2 and TRBJ2-3 gives the whole variable domain EAGVAQSPRYKIIEKRQSVAFWCNPISGHATLYWYQQILGQGPKLLIQFQNNGVVDDSQLPKDRFSAERLKGVDSTLKIQPAKLEDSAVYLCASSTHRGLTDTQYFGPGTRLTVL.

The J gene is TRBJ1-2, the V gene TRBV2; D perhaps matches TRBD1 (5 bases). This CDR3 is built from 14 residues. Trimming took 3 bases from V and 4 from J, leaving 12 bases between them. The germline CDR1 and CDR2 sequences are SNHLY and FYNNEI. CDR3 protein: CASSDSGGAYGYTF. DNA for the CDR3: TGTGCCAGCAGTGATTCCGGGGGTGCCTATGGCTACACCTTC.

This chain joins TRBV28 and TRBJ2-3, with no clear D. Trimming left V 7 bases short and J 4 bases short, with 18 bases between. Germline CDR1 reads MDHEN; CDR2 reads SYDVKM. The CDR3 is 15 amino acids. The CDR3 DNA follows: TGTGCCAGCACCCTGGACCCGAGGTCGGCAGATACGCAGTATTTT. It translates to CASTLDPRSADTQYF.

The genes are TRBV9 and TRBJ2-4, with D unclear. Between the trimmed V and J ends, which lost 0 bases and 6 bases, there was a span of 7 bases. Germline V lookup: CDR1 SGDLS, CDR2 YYNGEE. CDR3 length equals 13 residues. The CDR3 loop reads CASSVGPGNIQYF. The CDR3 region has the DNA TGTGCCAGCAGCGTAGGCCCGGGAAACATTCAGTACTTC.

CDR3: CASMVGAYEQYF. The CDR3 DNA follows: TGTGCCAGCATGGTGGGCGCCTACGAGCAGTACTTC. The genes are TRBV6-5 and TRBJ2-7; D gene ambiguous. CDR3 length equals 12 residues. The V end lost 7 bases, the J end lost 2 bases, and 9 bases lay between the germline ends. Germline lookup yields CDR1 MNHEY and CDR2 SVGAGI.

This clone was seen once. The V gene is TRBV13, the J gene TRBJ2-5; possibly TRBD2 for D (5 bases). Trimming shortened V by 5 bases and J by 5 bases, and 15 bases separated the two germline ends. CDR1 is PRHDT, CDR2 FYEKMQ, per germline (reference sequence). This CDR3 is 14 amino acids long. CDR3 region: CASSHRGRHETQYF. The CDR3, as DNA: TGTGCCAGCAGCCACCGGGGTAGACATGAGACCCAGTACTTC.

This clone occurred a few times. The CDR3 is CAWSTQGYYGYTF. The CDR3 region has the DNA TGTGCCTGGAGCACCCAGGGGTACTATGGCTACACCTTC. This chain connects TRBV30 to TRBJ1-2; maybe TRBD1 (6 bases). Looked up from germline, CDR1 is GTSNPN and CDR2 is SVGIG (reference sequence). The CDR3 has 13 amino acids. V was shortened by 3 bases and J by 3 bases, with 11 bases between the two germline ends.

This rearrangement joins TRBV19 to TRBJ1-2; D is unresolved. The CDR3 is made up of 14 amino acids. Germline CDR1 and CDR2: LNHDA and SQIVND (reference sequence). V was clipped by 3 bases and J by 8 bases, with 16 bases between them. CDR3 in amino acids: CASSISGPHRGYTF. In DNA, the CDR3 is TGTGCCAGTAGTATCTCAGGACCACATCGGGGCTACACCTTC. The complete variable domain, with remaining parts taken from reference TRBV19 and TRBJ1-2, reads DGGITQSPKYLFRKEGQNVTLSCEQNLNHDAMYWYRQDPGQGLRLIYYSQIVNDFQKGDIAEGYSVSREKKESFPLTVTSAQKNPTAFYLCASSISGPHRGYTFGSGTRLTVV.

The chain combines TRBV5-1 with TRBJ1-4; perhaps TRBD1 as D (5 bases). This CDR3 spans 14 amino acids. With 3 bases removed from V and 7 bases from J, the gap between germline ends came to 13 bases. The germline V gene encodes CDR1 SGHRS and CDR2 YFSETQ. CDR3: CASSWVGESEKLFF. CDR3 in DNA: TGCGCCAGCAGCTGGGTGGGGGAATCTGAAAAACTGTTTTTT.

V usage is TRBV7-2 and J usage is TRBJ1-2; D possibly corresponds to TRBD1 (6 bases). Trimming stripped 2 bases from V and 3 bases from J, with 13 bases between. CDR3 length: 15 residues. Germline loops: CDR1 SGHTA, CDR2 FQGNSA. The CDR3 reads CASSLTAGDDYGYTF. In DNA form, the CDR3 reads TGTGCCAGCAGCTTAACGGCAGGGGACGACTATGGCTACACCTTC. The whole variable domain, filled in from reference TRBV7-2 and TRBJ1-2, reads GAGVSQSPSNKVTEKGKDVELRCDPISGHTALYWYRQSLGQGLEFLIYFQGNSAPDKSGLPSDRFSAERTGGSVSTLTIQRTQQEDSAVYLCASSLTAGDDYGYTFGSGTRLTVV.

This clone has just a few counts. The sample has other DNA sequences that encode this CDR3 too. This chain joins TRBV27 and TRBJ2-7; TRBD2 agrees at 7 bases. CDR1 is MNHEY and CDR2 is SMNVEV in the germline V gene (reference sequence). The length of the CDR3 is 13 residues. Trimming cost V 3 bases and J 7 bases; bases outside gene matches: 6. The CDR3 is CASSFGLAAEQYF. The CDR3 nucleotides are TGTGCCAGCAGTTTCGGGCTAGCGGCTGAGCAGTACTTC.

The chain is built from TRBV9 and TRBJ1-2; maybe TRBD1 (5 bases). Germline CDR1 is SGDLS and CDR2 is YYNGEE. The ends were cut back, 4 bases at V and 4 bases at J, with 14 bases in the middle. The length of the CDR3 is 14 residues. CDR3 sequence: CASSLLPGRYGYTF. For the CDR3, the DNA is TGTGCCAGCAGCCTTTTACCGGGACGCTATGGCTACACCTTC.

V is TRBV28 and J is TRBJ1-4; D unresolved. Per germline, CDR1 MDHEN and CDR2 SYDVKM. V was shortened by 4 bases and J by 7 bases, with 10 bases between the two germline ends. This CDR3 region has 13 residues. CDR3 nucleotides: TGTGCCAGCAGTTCCTCGTCGGGTGAAAAACTGTTTTTT. This translates into CASSSSSGEKLFF.

The chain links TRBV5-6 to TRBJ1-6; 7 bases line up with TRBD1. V was clipped by 0 bases and J by 8 bases; unmatched bases: 2. The germline gives CDR1 SGHDT, CDR2 YYEEEE. The CDR3 has 14 amino acids. CDR3 DNA sequence: TGTGCCAGCAGCTTGGGGCAGGGGGATTCACCCCTCCACTTT. Protein: CASSLGQGDSPLHF.

The chain links TRBV10-3 to TRBJ2-6; 10 bases agree with TRBD1. Germline-derived CDR1 and CDR2 are ENHRY and SYGVKD. This CDR3 region has 19 residues. The J segment lost 3 bases and the V segment lost 4 bases, leaving 12 bases of the junction unmatched. The CDR3 region is CAISGRTGGLVSGANVLTF. The DNA for the CDR3 is TGTGCCATCAGTGGGAGGACAGGGGGATTGGTCAGTGGGGCCAACGTCCTGACTTTC.

Of note for this clone: One end of the junction is discordant with germline, which a read error may explain. This sequence joins TRBV5-8 and TRBJ2-5; no clear D. This CDR3 has 12 residues. Germline CDR1 reads SGHTS; CDR2 reads YDEGEE. CDR3 in amino acids: CASSLVEEIQYF. The CDR3 nucleotides are TGTGCCAGCAGCTTGGTAGAGGAGATCCAGTACTTC.

The rearrangement links TRBV5-1 to TRBJ2-7; D might be TRBD1 (6 bases). CDR3 length equals 15 residues. Germline assignment: CDR1 SGHRS and CDR2 YFSETQ. Trimming stripped 1 base from V and 0 bases from J, with 11 bases between. The CDR3 protein is CASSLTGSNSYEQYF. CDR3 DNA: TGCGCCAGCAGCTTGACAGGGAGCAACTCCTACGAGCAGTACTTC. The full variable domain, its missing parts supplied by reference TRBV5-1 and TRBJ2-7, is KAGVTQTPRYLIKTRGQQVTLSCSPISGHRSVSWYQQTPGQGLQFLFEYFSETQRNKGNFPGRFSGRQFSNSRSEMNVSTLELGDSALYLCASSLTGSNSYEQYFGPGTRLTVT.

The V and J genes are TRBV7-9 and TRBJ2-2; no definite D call. The germline gives CDR1 SEHNR, CDR2 FQNEAQ (reference sequence). V was trimmed by 1 base and J by 4 bases, leaving 7 bases between them. The CDR3 is 14 amino acids. The CDR3 spells CASSLEVVTGELFF. The CDR3, as DNA: TGTGCCAGCAGCTTAGAGGTCGTCACCGGGGAGCTGTTTTTT.

The chain combines TRBV28 with TRBJ1-2; maybe TRBD1 (5 bases). The CDR3 consists of 13 residues. V was shortened by 11 bases and J by 1 base, with 14 bases between the two germline ends. Germline V gives CDR1 MDHEN, CDR2 SYDVKM. The CDR3 DNA reads TGTGCCTCCTCCGAGAGGGGTAACTATGGCTACACCTTC. Translated: CASSERGNYGYTF.

The chain couples TRBV27 to TRBJ2-2; D uncertain. The CDR3 is 12 residues long. Germline V gene lookup returns CDR1 MNHEY and CDR2 SMNVEV (reference sequence). The V gene lost 5 bases and the J gene lost 0 bases, with 1 base spanning the gap. The DNA of the CDR3 is TGTGCCAGCAGTCCGAACACCGGGGAGCTGTTTTTT. Amino acid sequence: CASSPNTGELFF.

This clone was found a few times. The V call is TRBV6-6, the J call TRBJ2-1, with D maybe TRBD2 (7 bases). With 4 bases removed from V and 4 bases from J, the gap between germline ends came to 11 bases. Germline CDR1 and CDR2: MNHNY and SVGAGI (reference sequence). The CDR3 runs 14 residues. CDR3 nucleotide sequence: TGTGCCAGCAGTTTAGGGGGGGCTTACAATGAGCAGTTCTTC. This encodes CASSLGGAYNEQFF.

V and J are TRBV13 and TRBJ2-2; D gene ambiguous. V lost 3 bases and J 4 bases, leaving 12 bases between the germline ends. The CDR3 has 15 residues. Germline-derived CDR1 and CDR2 are PRHDT and FYEKMQ (reference sequence). The CDR3 DNA is TGTGCCAGCAGCTTCTCAGGAATAGGCACCGGGGAGCTGTTTTTT. It is translated as CASSFSGIGTGELFF.

The CDR3 spells CASSPGSDLTGAFF. CDR3 bases: TGTGCCAGCAGCCCGGGATCAGACTTAACGGGAGCTTTCTTT. The chain couples TRBV5-4 to TRBJ1-1; D not certain. Germline V gene lookup returns CDR1 SGHNT and CDR2 YYREEE (reference sequence). Trimming pared 4 bases from V and 10 bases from J, leaving 20 bases between. This CDR3 has 14 residues.

The chain combines TRBV6-1 with TRBJ2-5, with 10 nucleotides matching TRBD1. The J call is in doubt because the DNA end fits TRBJ2-7 better. In germline, CDR1 is MNHNS, CDR2 SASEGT. The CDR3 consists of 15 residues. CDR3 sequence (DNA): TGTGCCAGCAATTTAGGGACAGGGGTTGCCTACGAGCAGTACTTC. This codes for CASNLGTGVAYEQYF.

The V gene is TRBV4-1, the J gene TRBJ1-2; D remains unclear. CDR1 is MGHRA and CDR2 is YSYEKL in the germline V gene. This CDR3 contains 13 residues. The V gene lost 0 bases and the J gene lost 6 bases, with 8 bases spanning the gap. The CDR3 nucleotides are TGCGCCAGCAGCCAAGATCCCAGAGATGGCTACACCTTC. Its translation: CASSQDPRDGYTF.

This clone appeared once. The chain uses TRBV6-1 and TRBJ1-1, with D hard to call. Per germline, CDR1 MNHNS and CDR2 SASEGT. The V gene lost 7 bases and the J gene lost 7 bases, with 7 bases spanning the gap. The CDR3 length is 10 residues. The CDR3 sequence: CASTGSEAFF. CDR3 coding DNA: TGTGCCAGCACGGGGAGTGAAGCTTTCTTT.